This TCR beta chain was profiled in a study of T cell responses to AZD1222 COVID-19 vaccine. Across the study: Pooled together were second doses at about 4 or about 12 weeks. Study-level results: Clonal diversity was possibly underestimated, and the donors were mostly white British, with more females.

The CDR3 is 13 amino acids. Germline V gene lookup returns CDR1 MNHEY and CDR2 SMNVEV (reference sequence). V lost 5 bases and J 3 bases, leaving 10 bases between the germline ends. In the case of this clone: Its cognate antigen is unknown.

Repertoires were generated with immunoSEQ multiplex PCR, while TCRdb's copy carries only in-frame clones and drops some. The table records about 150,000 clones, roughly nine tenths of them present only once. The V gene is TRBV27, the J gene TRBJ1-2; D is undetermined. The TCR comes from an adult in good health. The input for sequencing was peripheral blood, taken on day 0 of AZD1222 vaccination. The CDR3 spells CASSAWGYYGYTF. In DNA form, the CDR3 reads TGTGCCAGCAGTGCATGGGGTTACTATGGCTACACCTTC.